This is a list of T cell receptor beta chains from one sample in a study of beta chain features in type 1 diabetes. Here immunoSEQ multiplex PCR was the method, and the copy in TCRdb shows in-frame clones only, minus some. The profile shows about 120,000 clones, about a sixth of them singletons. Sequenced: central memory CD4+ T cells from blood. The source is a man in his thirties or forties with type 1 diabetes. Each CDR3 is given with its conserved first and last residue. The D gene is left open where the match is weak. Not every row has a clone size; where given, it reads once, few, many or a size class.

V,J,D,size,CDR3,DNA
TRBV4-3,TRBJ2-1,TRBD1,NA,CASSRTGTGGSNEQFF,TGCGCCAGCAGCCGCACCGGGACAGGGGGAAGTAATGAGCAGTTCTTC
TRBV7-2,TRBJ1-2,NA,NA,CASSYDRRDHGYTF,TGTGCCAGCAGCTACGACAGGAGGGACCATGGCTACACCTTC
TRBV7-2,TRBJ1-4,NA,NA,CASSWDNPMVGTNEKLFF,TGTGCCAGCAGTTGGGACAATCCTATGGTGGGGACTAATGAAAAACTGTTTTTT
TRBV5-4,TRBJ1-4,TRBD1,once,CASSATTGLVEKLFF,TGTGCCAGCAGCGCCACGACAGGGTTGGTTGAAAAACTGTTTTTT
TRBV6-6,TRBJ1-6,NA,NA,CASRITGSNNSPLHF,TGTGCCAGCAGGATAACCGGGTCGAATAATTCACCCCTCCACTTT
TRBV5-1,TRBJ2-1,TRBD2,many,CASSYGLAGIDEQFF,TGCGCCAGCAGCTATGGACTAGCGGGGATCGATGAGCAGTTCTTC
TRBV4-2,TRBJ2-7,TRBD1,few,CASTPGQGALSYEQYF,TGTGCCAGCACCCCGGGACAGGGGGCGCTCTCCTACGAGCAGTACTTC
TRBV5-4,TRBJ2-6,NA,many,CASSPASSGANVLTF,TGTGCCAGCAGCCCCGCCTCCTCTGGGGCCAACGTCCTGACTTTC
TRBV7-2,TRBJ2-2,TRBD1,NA,CASSQTGDSGGELFF,TGTGCCAGCAGCCAGACAGGGGATTCGGGCGGGGAGCTGTTTTTT
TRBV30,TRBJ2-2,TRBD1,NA,CAWSGQVSTGELFF,TGTGCCTGGAGCGGACAGGTTTCCACCGGGGAGCTGTTTTTT
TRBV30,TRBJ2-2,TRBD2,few,CAWSPISGGLGTGELFF,TGTGCCTGGAGCCCGATTAGCGGGGGGCTGGGAACCGGGGAGCTGTTTTTT
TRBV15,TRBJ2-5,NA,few,CATTPSGGRETQYF,TGTGCCACCACCCCGAGTGGGGGGCGGGAGACCCAGTACTTC
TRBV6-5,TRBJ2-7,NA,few,CASSYARSYEQYF,TGTGCCAGCAGTTACGCCAGGTCCTACGAGCAGTACTTC
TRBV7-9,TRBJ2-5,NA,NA,CASSTYQETQYF,TGTGCCAGCAGCACCTATCAAGAGACCCAGTACTTC
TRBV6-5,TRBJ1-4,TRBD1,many,CASSYGDRDHEKLFF,TGTGCCAGCAGTTACGGGGACAGGGACCATGAAAAACTGTTTTTT
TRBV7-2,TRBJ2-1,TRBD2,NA,CASSHGGAGEQFF,TGTGCCAGCAGCCACGGGGGGGCCGGTGAGCAGTTCTTC
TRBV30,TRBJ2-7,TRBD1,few,CAWSITGTGLMKQYF,TGTGCCTGGAGTATTACCGGGACAGGGCTCATGAAGCAGTACTTC
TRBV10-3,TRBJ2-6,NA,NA,CAAGTEVPSGANVLTF,TGTGCCGCGGGGACAGAAGTCCCCTCTGGGGCCAACGTCCTGACTTTC
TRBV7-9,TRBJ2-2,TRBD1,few,CASSPGTGDTGELFF,TGTGCCAGCAGCCCCGGGACAGGGGACACCGGGGAGCTGTTTTTT
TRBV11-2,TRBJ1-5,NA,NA,CASSHGTPSNQPQHF,TGTGCCAGCAGCCACGGGACGCCTAGCAATCAGCCCCAGCATTTT
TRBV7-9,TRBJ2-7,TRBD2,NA,CASSSESGGTPPPYF,TGTGCCAGCAGCTCGGAAAGCGGGGGTACCCCCCCGCCGTACTTC
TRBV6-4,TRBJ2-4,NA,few,CASSEPVGGENIQYF,TGTGCCAGCAGTGAACCAGTTGGGGGAGAAAACATTCAGTACTTC
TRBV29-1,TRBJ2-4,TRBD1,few,CSASTGSRNIQYF,TGCAGCGCATCGACAGGGTCCCGAAACATTCAGTACTTC
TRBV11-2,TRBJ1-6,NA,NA,CASSYDRIGSPLHF,TGTGCCAGCAGCTATGACAGGATCGGTTCACCCCTCCACTTT
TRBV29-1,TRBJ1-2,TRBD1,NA,CSVDRTGDNINYGYTF,TGCAGCGTTGACCGGACAGGGGACAATATTAACTATGGCTACACCTTC
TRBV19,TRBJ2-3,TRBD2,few,CASSRLAGTDTQYF,TGTGCCAGTAGCCGACTAGCGGGAACAGATACGCAGTATTTT
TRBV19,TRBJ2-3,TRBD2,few,CASRRLAGGTDTQYF,TGTGCCAGTAGGCGACTAGCGGGGGGGACAGATACGCAGTATTTT
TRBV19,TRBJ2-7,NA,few,CASSIGGTREQYF,TGTGCCAGTAGTATCGGGGGCACGCGGGAGCAGTACTTC
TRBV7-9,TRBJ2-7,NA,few,CASSLARTYEQYF,TGTGCCAGCAGCTTAGCGAGGACCTACGAGCAGTACTTC
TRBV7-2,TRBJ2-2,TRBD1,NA,CASSLGTEGRIGELFF,TGTGCCAGCAGTCTCGGGACAGAGGGTCGGATCGGGGAGCTGTTTTTT
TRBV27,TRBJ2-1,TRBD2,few,CASSLTSGGYQKNNEQFF,TGTGCCAGCAGTTTAACTAGCGGGGGATACCAGAAAAACAATGAGCAGTTCTTC